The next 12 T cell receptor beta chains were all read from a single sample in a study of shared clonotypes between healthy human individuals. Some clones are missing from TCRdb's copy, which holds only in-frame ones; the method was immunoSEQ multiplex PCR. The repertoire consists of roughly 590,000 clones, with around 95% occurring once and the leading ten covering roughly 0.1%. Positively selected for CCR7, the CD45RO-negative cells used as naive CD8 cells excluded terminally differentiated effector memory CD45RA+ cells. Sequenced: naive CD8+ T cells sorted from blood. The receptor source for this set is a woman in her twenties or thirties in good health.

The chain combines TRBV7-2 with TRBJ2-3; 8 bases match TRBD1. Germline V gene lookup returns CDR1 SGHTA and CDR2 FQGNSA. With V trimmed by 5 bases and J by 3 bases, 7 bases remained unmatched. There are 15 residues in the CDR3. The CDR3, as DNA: TGTGCCAGCAGCCGGGCGACAGGGGCAACAGATACGCAGTATTTT. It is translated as CASSRATGATDTQYF.

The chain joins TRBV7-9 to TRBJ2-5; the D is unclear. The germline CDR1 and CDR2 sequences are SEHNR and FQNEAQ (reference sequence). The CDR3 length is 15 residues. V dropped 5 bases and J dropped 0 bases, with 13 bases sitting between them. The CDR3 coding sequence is TGTGCCAGCAGCCCTCCCTTCCGGGACCAAGAGACCCAGTACTTC. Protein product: CASSPPFRDQETQYF.

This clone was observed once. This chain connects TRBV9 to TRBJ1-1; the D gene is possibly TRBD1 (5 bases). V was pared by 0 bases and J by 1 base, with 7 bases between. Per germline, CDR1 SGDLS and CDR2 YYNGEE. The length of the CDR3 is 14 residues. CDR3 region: CASSVEGWNTEAFF. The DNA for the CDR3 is TGTGCCAGCAGCGTAGAGGGGTGGAACACTGAAGCTTTCTTT.

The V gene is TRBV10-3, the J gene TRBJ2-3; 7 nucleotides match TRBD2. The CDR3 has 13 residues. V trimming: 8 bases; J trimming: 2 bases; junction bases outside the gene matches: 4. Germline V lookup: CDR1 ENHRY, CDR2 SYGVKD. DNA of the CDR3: TGTGCCATCGCCGCGGGGGACACAGATACGCAGTATTTT. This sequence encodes CAIAAGDTDTQYF.

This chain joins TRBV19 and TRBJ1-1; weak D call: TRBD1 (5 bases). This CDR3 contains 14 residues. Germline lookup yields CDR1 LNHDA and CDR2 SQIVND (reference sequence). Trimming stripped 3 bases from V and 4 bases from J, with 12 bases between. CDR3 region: CASSIAGLGTEAFF. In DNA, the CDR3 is TGTGCCAGTAGTATCGCAGGGTTGGGCACTGAAGCTTTCTTT.

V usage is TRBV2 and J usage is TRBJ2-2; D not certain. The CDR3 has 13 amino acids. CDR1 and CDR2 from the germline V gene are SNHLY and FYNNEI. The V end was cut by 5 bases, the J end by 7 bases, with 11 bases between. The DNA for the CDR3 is TGTGCCAGCAGTAGGGTACCCAGCGGGGAGCTGTTTTTT. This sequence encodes CASSRVPSGELFF.

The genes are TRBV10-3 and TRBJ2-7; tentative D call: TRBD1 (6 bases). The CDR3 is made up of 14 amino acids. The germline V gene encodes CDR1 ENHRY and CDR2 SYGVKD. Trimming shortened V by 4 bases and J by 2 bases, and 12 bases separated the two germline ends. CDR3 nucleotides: TGTGCCATCAGTGCCTCGGGACAAGCCTACGAGCAGTACTTC. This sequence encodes CAISASGQAYEQYF.

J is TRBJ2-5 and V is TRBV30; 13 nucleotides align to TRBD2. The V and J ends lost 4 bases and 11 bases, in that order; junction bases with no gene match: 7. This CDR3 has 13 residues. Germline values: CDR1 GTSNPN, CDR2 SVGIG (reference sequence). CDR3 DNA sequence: TGTGCCTGGACAGGACTAGCGGGAGCAGAGCAGTACTTC. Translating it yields CAWTGLAGAEQYF.

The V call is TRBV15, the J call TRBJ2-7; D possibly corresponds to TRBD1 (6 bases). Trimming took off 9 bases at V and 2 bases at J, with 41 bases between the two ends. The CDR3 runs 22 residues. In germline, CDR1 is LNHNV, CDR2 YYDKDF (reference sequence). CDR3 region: CATRGYIPNGVVRKGFAYEQYF. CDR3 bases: TGTGCCACAAGGGGGTATATACCGAATGGGGTGGTTAGGAAAGGGTTCGCCTACGAGCAGTACTTC.

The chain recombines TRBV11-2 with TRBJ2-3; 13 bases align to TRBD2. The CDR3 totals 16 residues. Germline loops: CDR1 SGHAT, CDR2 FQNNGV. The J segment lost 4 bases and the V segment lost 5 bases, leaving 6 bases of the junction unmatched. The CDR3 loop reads CASSVGTSGTADTQYF. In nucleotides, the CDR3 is TGTGCCAGCAGCGTGGGGACTAGCGGGACTGCAGATACGCAGTATTTT.

DNA of the CDR3: TGTGCCAGCAGTTTAGCCGCTGGGGTTGGCTACACCTTC. It encodes CASSLAAGVGYTF. The chain uses TRBV27 and TRBJ1-2; D uncertain. In germline, CDR1 is MNHEY, CDR2 SMNVEV (reference sequence). Trimming shortened V by 2 bases and J by 7 bases, and 11 bases separated the two germline ends. CDR3 size: 13 residues.

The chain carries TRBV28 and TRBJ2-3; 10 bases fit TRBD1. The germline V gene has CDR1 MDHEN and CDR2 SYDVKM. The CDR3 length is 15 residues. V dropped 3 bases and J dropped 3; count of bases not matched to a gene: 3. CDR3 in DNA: TGTGCCAGCAGTTTCAGGACAGGGGGGACAGATACGCAGTATTTT. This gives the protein CASSFRTGGTDTQYF.